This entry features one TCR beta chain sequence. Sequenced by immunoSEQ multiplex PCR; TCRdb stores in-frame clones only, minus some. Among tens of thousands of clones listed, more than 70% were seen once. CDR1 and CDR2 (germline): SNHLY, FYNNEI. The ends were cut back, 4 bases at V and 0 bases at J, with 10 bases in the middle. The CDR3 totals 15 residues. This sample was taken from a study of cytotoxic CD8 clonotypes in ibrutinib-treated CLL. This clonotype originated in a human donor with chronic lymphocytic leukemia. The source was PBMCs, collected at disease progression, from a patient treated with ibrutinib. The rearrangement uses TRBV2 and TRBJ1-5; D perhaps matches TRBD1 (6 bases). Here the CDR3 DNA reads TGTGCCAGCAGTGTCAGGGGCCTTAGCAATCAGCCCCAGCATTTT. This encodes CASSVRGLSNQPQHF.